This T cell receptor (beta chain) was retrieved from a study of T cell responses to AZD1222 COVID-19 vaccine. Study-wide points: Increases in Spike-specific TCR breadth and depth were seen after two AZD1222 doses. Repertoires were obtained solely post-peak T cell response.

Germline loops: CDR1 MDHEN, CDR2 SYDVKM. Trimming left V 6 bases short and J 6 bases short, with 26 bases between. The length of the CDR3 is 17 residues. Data came from immunoSEQ multiplex PCR; TCRdb stores just in-frame clones and leaves some out. The data show about 160,000 clones, 90% seen once. To note about this clone: As yet, its antigen is unknown.

This chain joins TRBV28 and TRBJ1-2; D not certain. The receptor was isolated from an adult in good health. The source material was peripheral blood, sampled on day 0 of AZD1222 vaccination. CDR3 bases: TGTGCCAGCAGCCCCCTCGGGTTCCCGGGCCTTAATAATGGCTACACCTTC. Protein product: CASSPLGFPGLNNGYTF.